This is a list of T cell receptor beta chains from one sample in a study of blood T cell repertoires in COVID-19. TCRdb keeps only in-frame clones here, not all; method: immunoSEQ multiplex PCR. The data contain roughly 150,000 clones, around four fifths of them singletons. The material sequenced was peripheral blood. The receptors here all came from a woman of 80 years or more with COVID-19, enrolled during active disease. Both conserved end residues are part of each CDR3. D genes are given only for firm matches. The listing skips clone size in some rows; elsewhere it reads once, few, many or a size class.

cdr3_aa cdr3_nt clone_size j_call v_call d_call
CASSPRAYRGDEQYF TGTGCCAGCAGCCCGAGAGCCTACAGGGGGGACGAGCAGTACTTC - TRBJ2-7 TRBV9 TRBD1
CASSLDREEAFF TGTGCCAGCAGCTTAGACAGGGAAGAAGCTTTCTTT - TRBJ1-1 TRBV11-3 -
CASSTTGAGNTIYF TGTGCCAGCAGCACAACAGGGGCTGGAAACACCATATATTTT - TRBJ1-3 TRBV7-9 TRBD1
CASSLESGGTQYF TGTGCCAGCAGCTTAGAGTCGGGGGGTACGCAGTATTTT - TRBJ2-3 TRBV7-9 TRBD2
CASSQDASSPDYGHTF TGTGCCAGCAGCCAAGATGCCTCCAGCCCAGACTATGGCCACACCTTC - TRBJ1-2 TRBV4-2 -
CASSQDSSGANVLTF TGTGCCAGCAGCCAAGACAGCTCTGGGGCCAACGTCCTGACTTTC - TRBJ2-6 TRBV14 -
CASSPNGAELSGNTIYF TGTGCCAGCAGCCCCAATGGCGCGGAACTCTCTGGAAACACCATATATTTT - TRBJ1-3 TRBV3-1/TRBV3-2 -
CASSPGGSNQPQHF TGTGCCAGCAGCCCGGGGGGTAGCAATCAGCCCCAGCATTTT - TRBJ1-5 TRBV3-1/TRBV3-2 -
CASTPGGARGAFF TGTGCCAGCACCCCTGGGGGTGCGCGGGGTGCTTTCTTT - TRBJ1-1 TRBV12-3/TRBV12-4 -
CAIGGGTEAFF TGTGCCATCGGGGGGGGGACTGAAGCTTTCTTT - TRBJ1-1 TRBV10-3 -
CATGTAFNFLYF TGTGCCACCGGGACAGCTTTTAACTTCTTATATTTT - TRBJ1-3 TRBV6-5 TRBD1
CATPPGGRNTGELFF TGTGCCACGCCGCCCGGGGGGCGGAACACCGGGGAGCTGTTTTTT - TRBJ2-2 TRBV3-1/TRBV3-2 -
CASSLVQGYNEQFF TGCGCCAGCAGCTTGGTTCAGGGCTACAATGAGCAGTTCTTC few TRBJ2-1 TRBV5-1 -
CASSRLDSPNYEQYF TGTGCCAGCAGCCGGCTGGACTCCCCCAACTACGAGCAGTACTTC - TRBJ2-7 TRBV3-1/TRBV3-2 -
CASSQGGNTEAFF TGTGCCAGCAGCCAGGGAGGGAACACTGAAGCTTTCTTT - TRBJ1-1 TRBV3-1/TRBV3-2 -
CASSPTWSRRVGGYTF TGTGCCAGCAGCCCGACCTGGTCCCGGAGGGTGGGTGGCTACACCTTC - TRBJ1-2 TRBV6-6 -
CASSLESYLNGYTF TGCGCCAGCAGCTTGGAGTCCTACCTTAATGGCTACACCTTC few TRBJ1-2 TRBV5-1 -
CASGSWTGHSYEQYF TGTGCCAGCGGGTCTTGGACAGGGCACTCCTACGAGCAGTACTTC - TRBJ2-7 TRBV3-1/TRBV3-2 TRBD1
CASTYRGGGDGYTF TGTGCCAGCACCTATCGAGGGGGGGGCGATGGCTACACCTTC - TRBJ1-2 TRBV6-5 -
CASSRLAGGRNEQFF TGTGCCAGTAGTAGACTAGCGGGGGGGAGGAATGAGCAGTTCTTC - TRBJ2-1 TRBV19 TRBD2
CASARSPGELFF TGTGCCAGCGCTCGGTCCCCCGGGGAGCTGTTTTTT - TRBJ2-2 TRBV3-1/TRBV3-2 -
CASRSGQGRIGYTF TGTGCCAGTAGGAGCGGACAGGGAAGGATTGGCTACACCTTC many TRBJ1-2 TRBV19 TRBD1
CASRSQLLTEAFF TGTGCCAGCAGATCGCAACTCCTCACTGAAGCTTTCTTT - TRBJ1-1 TRBV2 -
CASSLPTGLAERQFF TGTGCCAGCAGTTTACCGACAGGTTTGGCCGAGCGGCAGTTCTTC - TRBJ2-1 TRBV6-2/TRBV6-3 -
CASRTGTDNSPLHF TGTGCCAGCAGAACCGGGACAGACAATTCACCCCTCCACTTT many TRBJ1-6 TRBV2 TRBD1
CASSVVGSGGANEQFF TGTGCCAGCAGCGTAGTCGGTAGCGGGGGGGCGAATGAGCAGTTCTTC - TRBJ2-1 TRBV9 TRBD2
CASSLAGADTQYF TGTGCCAGCAGTTTAGCGGGAGCAGATACGCAGTATTTT - TRBJ2-3 TRBV28 TRBD2
CASSLMQREAFF TGTGCCAGCAGTTTAATGCAGCGTGAAGCTTTCTTT - TRBJ1-1 TRBV28 -
CASSLRGPNTEAFF TGTGCCAGCAGCCTCAGGGGACCCAACACTGAAGCTTTCTTT - TRBJ1-1 TRBV5-6 -
CASSQEGAGSQPQHF TGCGCCAGCAGCCAAGAGGGAGCGGGGTCTCAGCCCCAGCATTTT - TRBJ1-5 TRBV4-1 -
CASTSGRQPQHF TGTGCCAGCACCTCAGGGCGACAGCCCCAGCATTTT - TRBJ1-5 TRBV6-5 -
CASSTRWASAFF TGTGCCAGCAGCACCCGTTGGGCCTCCGCCTTCTTC - TRBJ2-1 TRBV7-2 -
CASSFRGAGTEAFF TGTGCCAGCAGCTTCCGGGGGGCCGGGACTGAAGCTTTCTTT - TRBJ1-1 TRBV7-9 -
CASSLGTGYGYTF TGTGCCAGCAGCCTTGGGACAGGCTATGGCTACACCTTC - TRBJ1-2 TRBV7-3 TRBD1
CASSDSGTSSEQFF TGTGCCAGCAGTGATTCGGGGACTAGCAGTGAGCAGTTCTTC once TRBJ2-1 TRBV2 TRBD2
CASSLAGQGATGYTF TGTGCCAGCAGCTTGGCCGGGCAGGGGGCAACTGGCTACACCTTC few TRBJ1-2 TRBV11-2 TRBD1
CASSLDQRDEQFF TGTGCCAGCAGCTTAGATCAGAGGGATGAGCAGTTCTTC - TRBJ2-1 TRBV11-2 -
CASSLGLANSADTQYF TGCGCCAGCAGCTTGGGCCTAGCGAATTCGGCAGATACGCAGTATTTT - TRBJ2-3 TRBV5-1 -
CASAQGSQSNYGYTF TGTGCCAGCGCTCAGGGTTCCCAATCTAACTATGGCTACACCTTC - TRBJ1-2 TRBV6-5 -
CASKTGADGYTF TGTGCCAGTAAAACGGGAGCGGATGGCTACACCTTC - TRBJ1-2 TRBV19 -
CSVSGQTPLHF TGCAGTGTCAGTGGACAGACACCCCTCCACTTT once TRBJ1-6 TRBV20-1 -
CASGLVFGRGAEAFF TGTGCTAGTGGTTTGGTATTTGGGCGGGGGGCTGAAGCTTTCTTT - TRBJ1-1 TRBV12-5 -
CASSFGQEKETQYF TGTGCCAGCAGCTTTGGACAGGAGAAAGAGACCCAGTACTTC - TRBJ2-5 TRBV7-8 TRBD1